The source of this TCR beta chain is a study of vaccination effects on CD4 cells after COVID-19 (dated by TCRdb to the early 2020s). Describing the broader study: In the ViraFEST assay, PBMC were stimulated with viral peptide pools, and TCR sequencing was then used to find antigen-specific CD4+ T cell clonotypes based on their expansion. Altogether, around 9 COVID-19 convalescent patients and a few SARS-CoV-2-naive healthy vaccine recipients made up the full study. About 2.1 million PBMC per well were cultured in IMDM with roughly 5% human AB serum, roughly 11 IU/ml IL-2 and gentamicin, plus 10 ug/ml peptides. The Oncomine TCR Beta short-read assay on an Illumina iSeq 100 was used to sequence cultures from other donors in the study. Post-vaccine samples across the study were collected a median of 72 days after the second dose, with a range of 14 to 241. In both COVID-19 convalescent patients and infection-naive vaccine recipients, the study compared SARS-CoV-2 spike-specific CD4+ TCR repertoires from before mRNA vaccination with those from after it.

Results the study describes overall, beyond this receptor: Both infection-induced and vaccine-induced clones contracted markedly at late post-vaccination timepoints, which is consistent with waning T cell responses. Among healthy vaccine recipients, nearly all vaccine-induced clones were SARS-CoV-2 mono-reactive, and just 1 of 255 was cross-reactive with common cold coronaviruses. The study was limited by a small number of convalescent patients, and early post-infection timepoints were lacking.

Reading the germline V gene gives CDR1 MDHEN and CDR2 SYDVKM. The CDR3 goes from the cysteine to the phenylalanine over 16 residues. Solely the CDR3 DNA is kept, with 48 bases framed from the first base. After removal of 6 bases from V and 4 bases from J, the junction retains 11 bases not matched to a gene. Library prep was done by the immunoSEQ multiplex PCR assay. TCR beta CDR3 sequencing was performed on DNA from the cultured, isolated CD4+ T cells. Per the original workflow: The analysis removed non-productive TCR sequences, trimmed reads to the CDR3 region, and retained only CDR3s that were 7 or more amino acids long. The MANAFEST web app was used to pick out antigen-specific clonotypes by comparing their expansion in peptide wells with that in reference cultures. Positive clones required FDR<0.05 expansion versus reference and all other wells, odds ratio above 5, and frequency above 0.1% in two replicate wells. A clonotype was called cross-reactive if it was significantly expanded both in SARS-CoV-2 spike wells and in at least one common cold coronavirus spike condition. CDR3 similarity was assessed by Levenshtein distance with the stringdist R package, and unrooted trees were built with ape in R 3.6.1. The table was pulled from immuneACCESS by TCRdb, which kept in-frame rearrangements only. Such tables lose some clones; where checked, under half of the loss comes from unresolved V genes, and the rest has no known cause. The DNA was the basis for D and trimming; V, J and clone size are from that table. Recorded for this sample are 60,000 to 80,000 clones; 70% to 75% of them occurred a single time. The ten largest clonotypes hold 2.2% of the sample.

After more than nine days of culture, CD4+ T cells were isolated with the EasySep CD4+ T cell isolation kit. Each participant received two doses of an mRNA SARS-CoV-2 vaccine, either BNT162b2 or mRNA-1273. Negative nucleocapsid antibody results before and after vaccination confirmed that the healthy vaccine recipients had no prior SARS-CoV-2 infection. On days 3 and 7, half of the culture medium was replaced with fresh IL-2-containing medium. Unless noted otherwise, every peptide stimulation condition was grown in triplicate wells. PBMC were separated from whole blood using Ficoll-Paque Plus gradient centrifugation and were then either cryopreserved at -140C or used fresh. Genomic DNA was extracted from cultured CD4+ T cells with the QIAamp micro DNA kit. Remarks on this clone: The target of this receptor is not known. No base quality values were provided; no much bigger clone lies one nucleotide off.

This sample comprised CD4+ T cells from PBMCs cultured without peptide, obtained after COVID-19 vaccination. The TCR comes from a human donor who received a COVID-19 vaccine. Here the chain combines TRBV28 and TRBJ1-3; 8 bases in the junction line up with TRBD1. The DNA is as follows: TGTGCCAGCAGCCGAGGGACAGGAGGATCGGGAAACACCATATATTTT. Protein translation: CASSRGTGGSGNTIYF.